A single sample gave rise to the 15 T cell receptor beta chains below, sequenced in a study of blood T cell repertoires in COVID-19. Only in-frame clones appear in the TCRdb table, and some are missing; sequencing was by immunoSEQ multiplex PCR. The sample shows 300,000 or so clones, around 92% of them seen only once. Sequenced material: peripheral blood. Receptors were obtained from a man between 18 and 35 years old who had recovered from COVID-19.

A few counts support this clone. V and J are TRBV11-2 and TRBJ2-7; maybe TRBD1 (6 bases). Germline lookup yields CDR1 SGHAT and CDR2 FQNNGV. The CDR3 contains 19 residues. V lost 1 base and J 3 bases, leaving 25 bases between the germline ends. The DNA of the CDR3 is TGTGCCAGCAGCTTAGTTGGGACAACAGGAGGAATCAGGATCTACGAGCAGTACTTC. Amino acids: CASSLVGTTGGIRIYEQYF. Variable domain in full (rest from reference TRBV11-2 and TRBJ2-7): EAGVAQSPRYKIIEKRQSVAFWCNPISGHATLYWYQQILGQGPKLLIQFQNNGVVDDSQLPKDRFSAERLKGVDSTLKIQPAKLEDSAVYLCASSLVGTTGGIRIYEQYFGPGTRLTVT.

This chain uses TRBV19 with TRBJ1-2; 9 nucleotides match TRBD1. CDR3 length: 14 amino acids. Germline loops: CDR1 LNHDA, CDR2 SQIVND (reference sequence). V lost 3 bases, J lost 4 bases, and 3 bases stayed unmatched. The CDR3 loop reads CASSMGGQGYGYTF. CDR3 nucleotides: TGTGCCAGTAGTATGGGGGGACAGGGCTATGGCTACACCTTC.

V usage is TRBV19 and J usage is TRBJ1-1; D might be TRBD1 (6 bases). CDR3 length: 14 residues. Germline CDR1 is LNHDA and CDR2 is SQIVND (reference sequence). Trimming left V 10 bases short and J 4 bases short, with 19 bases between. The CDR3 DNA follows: TGTGCCATAAAGCCAGGACAGTATAGCACTGAAGCTTTCTTT. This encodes CAIKPGQYSTEAFF.

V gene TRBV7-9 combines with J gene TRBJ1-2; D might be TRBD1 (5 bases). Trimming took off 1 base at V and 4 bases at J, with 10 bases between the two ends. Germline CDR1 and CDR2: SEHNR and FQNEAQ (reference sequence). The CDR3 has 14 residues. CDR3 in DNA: TGTGCCAGCAGCTTAGGGCAGGGAGGCTATGGCTACACCTTC. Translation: CASSLGQGGYGYTF.

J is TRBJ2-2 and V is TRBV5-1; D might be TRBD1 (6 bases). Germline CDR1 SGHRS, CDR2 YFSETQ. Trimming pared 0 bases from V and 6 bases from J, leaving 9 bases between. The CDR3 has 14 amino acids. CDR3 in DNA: TGCGCCAGCAGCTTGGCCACAGGGTCCGGGGAGCTGTTTTTT. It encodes CASSLATGSGELFF.

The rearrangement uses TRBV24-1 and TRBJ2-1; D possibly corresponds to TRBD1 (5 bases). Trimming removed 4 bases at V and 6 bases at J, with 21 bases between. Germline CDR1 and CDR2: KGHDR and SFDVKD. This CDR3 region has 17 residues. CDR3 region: CATSDTSSPLGLNEQFF. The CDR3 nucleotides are TGTGCCACCAGTGACACCTCTAGTCCCCTGGGGCTCAATGAGCAGTTCTTC.

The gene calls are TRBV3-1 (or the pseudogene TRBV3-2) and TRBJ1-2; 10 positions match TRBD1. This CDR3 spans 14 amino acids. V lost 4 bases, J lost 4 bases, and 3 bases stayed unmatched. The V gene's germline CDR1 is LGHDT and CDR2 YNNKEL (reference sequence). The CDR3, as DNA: TGTGCCAGCAGCCCGGACAGGGGGAGCTATGGCTACACCTTC. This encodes CASSPDRGSYGYTF.

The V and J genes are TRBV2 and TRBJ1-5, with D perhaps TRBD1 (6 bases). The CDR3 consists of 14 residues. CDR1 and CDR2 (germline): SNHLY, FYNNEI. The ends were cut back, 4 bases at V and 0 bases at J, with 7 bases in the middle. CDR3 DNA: TGTGCCAGCAGTGCGACAGGTAGCAATCAGCCCCAGCATTTT. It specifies CASSATGSNQPQHF.

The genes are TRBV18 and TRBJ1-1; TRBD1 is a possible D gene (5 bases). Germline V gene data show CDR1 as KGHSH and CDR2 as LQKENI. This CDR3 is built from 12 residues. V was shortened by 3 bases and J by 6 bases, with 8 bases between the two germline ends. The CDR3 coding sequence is TGTGCCAGCTCACCCAGGGTCGCTGAAGCTTTCTTT. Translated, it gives CASSPRVAEAFF. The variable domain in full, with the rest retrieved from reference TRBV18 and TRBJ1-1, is NAGVMQNPRHLVRRRGQEARLRCSPMKGHSHVYWYRQLPEEGLKFMVYLQKENIIDESGMPKERFSAEFPKEGPSILRIQQVVRGDSAAYFCASSPRVAEAFFGQGTRLTVV.

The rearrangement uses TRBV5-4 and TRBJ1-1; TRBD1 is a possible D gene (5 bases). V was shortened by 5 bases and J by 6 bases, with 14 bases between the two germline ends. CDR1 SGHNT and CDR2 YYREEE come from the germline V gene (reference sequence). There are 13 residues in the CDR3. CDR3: CASRPGGVAEAFF. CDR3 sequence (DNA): TGTGCCAGCAGGCCCGGGGGGGTGGCTGAAGCTTTCTTT.

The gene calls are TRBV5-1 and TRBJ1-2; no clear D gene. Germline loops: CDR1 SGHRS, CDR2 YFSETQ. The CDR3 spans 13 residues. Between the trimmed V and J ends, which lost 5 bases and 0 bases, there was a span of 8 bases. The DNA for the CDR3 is TGCGCCAGCAGAACTCCGTCTAACTATGGCTACACCTTC. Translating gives CASRTPSNYGYTF.

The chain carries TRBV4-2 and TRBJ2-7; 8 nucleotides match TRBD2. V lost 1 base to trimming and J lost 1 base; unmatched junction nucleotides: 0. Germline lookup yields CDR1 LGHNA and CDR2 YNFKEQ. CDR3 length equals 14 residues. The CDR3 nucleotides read TGTGCCAGCAGCCAAGCTAGCGGGTCCTACGAGCAGTACTTC. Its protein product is CASSQASGSYEQYF.

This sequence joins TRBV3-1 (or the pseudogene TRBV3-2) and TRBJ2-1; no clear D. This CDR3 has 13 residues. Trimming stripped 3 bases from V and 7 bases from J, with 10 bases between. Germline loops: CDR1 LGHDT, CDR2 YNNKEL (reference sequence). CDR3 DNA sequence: TGTGCCAGCAGCCAGCTATCTCGGAATGAGCAGTTCTTC. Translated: CASSQLSRNEQFF.

The CDR3 bases are TGTGCCAGCAGTTTAGCCTACTTTGGCTACACCTTC. Amino acid sequence: CASSLAYFGYTF. The rearrangement joins TRBV28 to TRBJ1-2; D gene ambiguous. The V end lost 2 bases, the J end lost 7 bases, and 8 bases lay between the germline ends. The CDR3 has 12 amino acids. CDR1 MDHEN and CDR2 SYDVKM come from the germline V gene.

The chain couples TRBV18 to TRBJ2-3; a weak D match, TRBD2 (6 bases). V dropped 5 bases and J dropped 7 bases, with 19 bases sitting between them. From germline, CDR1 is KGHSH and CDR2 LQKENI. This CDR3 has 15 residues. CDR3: CASSERGSGLHTQYF. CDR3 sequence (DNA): TGTGCCAGCTCAGAACGAGGGAGCGGGCTCCATACGCAGTATTTT.